Below are 10 T cell receptor beta chains sequenced from a single sample in a study of blood T cell repertoires in COVID-19. Data came from immunoSEQ multiplex PCR; TCRdb stores just in-frame clones and leaves some out. The sample has tens of thousands of clones, approximately 85% seen once. The source material was peripheral blood. The receptors originated from a human donor in a cohort sampled during active COVID-19.

The rearrangement links TRBV12-5 to TRBJ2-7; perhaps TRBD2 as D (6 bases). The CDR3 is 13 amino acids. Trimming cost V 8 bases and J 4 bases, with 15 bases left between them. Germline lookup yields CDR1 LGHNT and CDR2 FRNRAP. In DNA form, the CDR3 reads TGTGCTAGTATGCTCTTGGGGGGTTACGAGCAGTACTTC. As protein: CASMLLGGYEQYF. Combining the CDR3 with reference TRBV12-5 and TRBJ2-7 gives the whole variable domain DARVTQTPRHKVTEMGQEVTMRCQPILGHNTVFWYRQTMMQGLELLAYFRNRAPLDDSGMPKDRFSAEMPDATLATLKIQPSEPRDSAVYFCASMLLGGYEQYFGPGTRLTVT.

CDR3 in DNA: TGCAGTGCTAGCAGGGACTACGAGCAGTACTTC. Protein: CSASRDYEQYF. The J gene is TRBJ2-7, the V gene TRBV20-1, with D possibly TRBD1 on 5 matching bases. This CDR3 spans 11 amino acids. Trimming removed 3 bases at V and 3 bases at J, with 6 bases between. Germline V gene sequence: CDR1 DFQATT, CDR2 SNEGSKA (reference sequence).

V and J are TRBV2 and TRBJ1-1, with D perhaps matching TRBD1 (5 bases). V shed 5 bases and J shed 3 bases, with 13 bases lying between them. The germline V gene has CDR1 SNHLY and CDR2 FYNNEI. The CDR3 runs 14 residues. Written as DNA, the CDR3 is TGTGCCAGCAGTTTTCAGGGTCAGGACACTGAAGCTTTCTTT. This encodes CASSFQGQDTEAFF.

V usage is TRBV29-1 and J usage is TRBJ1-1, with D hard to call. Germline-derived CDR1 and CDR2 are SQVTM and ANQGSEA. The V end was cut by 4 bases, the J end by 5 bases, with 8 bases between. There are 11 residues in the CDR3. CDR3 DNA: TGCAGCGTTGGGGAGGGTACTGAAGCTTTCTTT. Its protein product is CSVGEGTEAFF.

The rearrangement links TRBV7-3 to TRBJ2-3; perhaps TRBD1 as D (5 bases). This CDR3 spans 13 amino acids. Trimming removed 4 bases from V and 1 base from J, with 6 bases in between. Looked up from germline, CDR1 is SGHTA and CDR2 is FQGTGA. CDR3 amino acids: CASSSQGTDTQYF. The DNA for the CDR3 is TGTGCCAGCAGCTCACAGGGCACAGATACGCAGTATTTT.

The chain joins TRBV5-4 to TRBJ1-3; weak D call: TRBD1 (6 bases). In germline, CDR1 is SGHNT, CDR2 YYREEE (reference sequence). CDR3 length equals 19 residues. V was cut by 4 bases and J by 0 bases, with 23 bases left in between. The CDR3 coding sequence is TGTGCCAGCAGCCCCAGAGGGGGGGGCAGGGCTTTCTCTGGAAACACCATATATTTT. Residues: CASSPRGGGRAFSGNTIYF. The full variable domain, with the rest looked up from reference TRBV5-4 and TRBJ1-3, is ETGVTQSPTHLIKTRGQQVTLRCSSQSGHNTVSWYQQALGQGPQFIFQYYREEENGRGNFPPRFSGLQFPNYSSELNVNALELDDSALYLCASSPRGGGRAFSGNTIYFGEGSWLTVV.

This chain connects TRBV24-1 to TRBJ2-1; no clear D gene. Per the germline V gene, CDR1 is KGHDR and CDR2 is SFDVKD. The CDR3 is 16 residues long. Trimming stripped 3 bases from V and 7 bases from J, with 18 bases between. The CDR3 here is CATSDPASRSINEQFF. In DNA form, the CDR3 reads TGTGCCACCAGTGATCCGGCTTCGAGGAGTATAAATGAGCAGTTCTTC.

The J gene is TRBJ2-7, the V gene TRBV2, with D perhaps TRBD2 (7 bases). V was trimmed by 6 bases and J by 2 bases, leaving 14 bases between them. This CDR3 comprises 14 residues. Germline lookup yields CDR1 SNHLY and CDR2 FYNNEI. CDR3 loop: CASSPWEGAYEQYF. CDR3 sequence (DNA): TGTGCCAGCAGCCCCTGGGAGGGGGCCTACGAGCAGTACTTC.

The chain links TRBV6-6 to TRBJ1-2; TRBD1 is a possible D gene (6 bases). The germline CDR1 and CDR2 sequences are MNHNY and SVGAGI (reference sequence). The V and J ends lost 4 bases and 3 bases respectively, with 18 bases between them. The CDR3 totals 16 residues. The CDR3 protein is CASSSSNRARDYGYTF. In DNA, the CDR3 is TGTGCCAGCAGTTCTTCAAACAGGGCCCGTGACTATGGCTACACCTTC.

The chain has TRBV27 and TRBJ1-4; D ambiguous. The CDR3 spans 17 residues. Trimming pared 2 bases from V and 0 bases from J, leaving 13 bases between. Germline CDR1 is MNHEY and CDR2 is SMNVEV (reference sequence). The CDR3, as DNA: TGTGCCAGCAGTTTAAGAGGGTGGTACGCAACTAATGAAAAACTGTTTTTT. This codes for CASSLRGWYATNEKLFF.